Sequencing of this T cell receptor (beta chain) was carried out in a study of blood T cells in healthy people across ages (dated by TCRdb to the mid-2010s). A note on the overall study: In model experiments, template switching captured roughly one uniquely barcoded TCR beta cDNA molecule for every two T cells. To track age-related changes in TCR beta repertoire diversity, the study relied on deep sequencing normalized with unique cDNA molecular identifiers. Donors were grouped into four age groups: young (average about 15 years), middle-aged (39), aged (roughly 62) and long-lived (around 82). To avoid experimental bias, donors of different ages were distributed randomly across sequencing lanes. Using the same blood draw, the study looked at two additional independent replicas of 1 million unique cDNA reads for two donors, one aged 18 to 30 and the other aged 80 or older.

The donors were 40 or so Caucasian individuals from Russia, aged 6 to 90 years, who were systemically healthy. Each donor gave around 9.8 milliliters of peripheral blood, collected into EDTA-treated Vacutainer tubes. PBMCs were isolated by Ficoll-Paque density-gradient centrifugation, with at least 7 million obtained per sample. Total RNA, at least 5 micrograms per sample, was extracted from PBMCs with Trizol reagent. For every donor, an aliquot of PBMCs went through flow cytometry to measure the percentages of naive CD45RAhigh/CD27high T cells. The receptor library was made with 5' RACE. Instrument on record: Illumina HiSeq 2500. The second PCR ran for roughly 7 to 11 cycles and used a J-beta primer mix along with a sample-barcoded 5' primer. Each TCR beta cDNA molecule received a unique molecular identifier from a template-switch 5' adaptor carrying 12 random nucleotides. Each sample yielded at least 2.5 million CDR3-containing paired-end reads. All of the RNA was converted into first-strand cDNA using the Mint cDNA synthesis kit, with a TRBC-specific oligonucleotide serving as the primer. Following uracil-DNA glycosylase treatment, all cDNA underwent a first 18-cycle PCR with the universal primers M1SS and BC2_uni_R. The original pipeline was this. Normalization of each sample was performed by random selection of 1 million high-quality reads, each carrying a distinct molecular identifier. Reads sharing molecular identifiers were discarded rather than binned into consensus sequences. MiTCR, run with a Q25 quality threshold and the strictest error-elimination algorithm, handled CDR3 identification, clonotype clustering and error correction. A nonparametric unseen species model using Euler transformation provided a lower-bound estimate of total TCR beta diversity. TCRdb reanalyzed the raw reads on its own, using fastp at Q25 for trimming and MiXCR for clone calling, and kept in-frame beta chains. Entries are consolidated by CDR3 protein sequence, retaining the most common genes and DNA. For this entry, the V and J calls and clone size follow TCRdb and not the study's own pipeline. A total of around 1,600,000 distinct CDR3 sequences appear in this sample, roughly 43% of them only once. The ten largest clones add up to about 4.1% of the sample.

The CDR3 covers 17 residues, taking in both the cysteine and the phenylalanine. Only the CDR3 region is kept as DNA, spanning 51 bases read in frame from base 1. Sequences MNHEY (CDR1) and SVGAGI (CDR2) are obtained from the germline V gene. About this clonotype: This clone's antigen is unknown. This may be a read error: a much more frequent sequence differs by one nucleotide.

On the study overall, not on this receptor specifically: Because profiling used bulk unsorted PBMCs, naive and antigen-experienced compartments could not be compared conclusively. Compared with the aged group, the long-lived group had more naive CD4+ T cells, fewer expanded clones and increased TCR diversity, a pattern suggesting age selection. A strong correlation was found between observed TCR beta diversity and the percentage of naive T cells measured by flow cytometry. Observed TCR beta diversity per million T cells fell roughly linearly with age, and a significant reduction was already apparent by age around 36. The CMV infection status of donors was not known, potentially confounding age-related changes in expanded clonotypes. Estimates of total diversity based on one million sequenced T cells were considered lower bounds and underestimates.

The clonotype originates from a woman between 18 and 30 years old in good health. The chain employs TRBV6-5 and TRBJ2-5; a stretch of 9 junction bases matches TRBD2. The J call could be wrong; TRBJ2-1 is a better fit for the DNA end. Source material: blood. CDR3 sequence: CASSYSSSGGSQETQFF. The DNA is as follows: TGTGCCAGCAGTTACTCGAGTAGCGGGGGTTCCCAAGAGACCCAGTTCTTC.